Sequencing of this T cell receptor (beta chain) was carried out in a study of shared T cell receptors in the human thymus. This clone came up a few times. The CDR3 spans 16 residues. Germline CDR1 is MNHEY and CDR2 is SVGAGI. V was pared by 2 bases and J by 0 bases, with 11 bases between. TCRdb keeps only in-frame clones here, not all; method: immunoSEQ multiplex PCR. The sample shows some 400,000 clones, about 95% of them seen only once. Input material: thymocytes. The clonotype originates from a human donor. The chain joins TRBV6-5 to TRBJ2-1; D not resolved. In DNA, the CDR3 is TGTGCCAGCAGTTACCCAGACATGAGCTCCTACAATGAGCAGTTCTTC. This encodes CASSYPDMSSYNEQFF.